These 5 T cell receptor beta chains share one sample of origin, sequenced in a study of blood T cells in healthy people across ages. Primed by a sample-barcoded 5' primer and a J-beta primer mix, a second PCR proceeded for about 6 to 12 cycles. TCRdb fed the 5' RACE reads into MiXCR, producing one record per CDR3 protein. This table holds hundreds of thousands of distinct CDR3 sequences, about 59% found once. Sample: blood. Source of these receptors: a man in his thirties or forties in good health.

This chain connects TRBV6-2 or TRBV6-3 to TRBJ1-5; 7 bases align to TRBD1. The germline V gene encodes CDR1 MNHEY and CDR2 SVGEGT. The CDR3 runs 14 residues. V shed 6 bases and J 6 bases; nucleotides not matched to a gene: 8. The CDR3 loop reads CASSHGTDSQPQHF. Written as DNA, the CDR3 is TGTGCCAGCAGCCATGGGACAGACAGTCAGCCCCAGCATTTT.

The sample holds one count of this clonotype. The chain is built from TRBV4-3 and TRBJ2-3; 8 nucleotides match TRBD2. J was trimmed by 2 bases and V by 4 bases; bases with no gene match: 5. The germline V gene encodes CDR1 LGHNA and CDR2 YSLEER. The CDR3 has 15 residues. CDR3 in amino acids: CASSLAAGATDTQYF. The CDR3 bases are TGCGCCAGCAGCCTCGCAGCGGGGGCCACAGATACGCAGTATTTT.

This chain uses TRBV28 with TRBJ2-5, with D unclear. Trimming left V 5 bases short and J 1 base short, with 14 bases between. The CDR3 is 15 residues long. Germline CDR1 MDHEN, CDR2 SYDVKM. The CDR3 here is CASSTDGYIQETQYF. The CDR3 DNA follows: TGTGCCAGCAGTACTGATGGGTACATCCAAGAGACCCAGTACTTC.

The chain uses TRBV7-9 and TRBJ2-3; D unclear. The length of the CDR3 is 11 residues. Between the trimmed V and J ends, which lost 7 bases and 7 bases, there was a span of 9 bases. CDR1 SEHNR and CDR2 FQNEAQ come from the germline V gene (reference sequence). The CDR3 sequence is CASTQTYTQYF. The CDR3 bases are TGTGCCAGCACCCAGACTTATACGCAGTATTTT.

In its sample, this clonotype was seen a few times. V usage is TRBV13 and J usage is TRBJ2-6; D perhaps matches TRBD2 (5 bases). This CDR3 has 15 residues. Germline V gives CDR1 PRHDT, CDR2 FYEKMQ (reference sequence). Deletions cut 3 bases from V and 3 bases from J, with 9 bases between. DNA for the CDR3: TGTGCCAGCAGCTTGGAGAGGGATGGGGCCAACGTCCTGACTTTC. As protein: CASSLERDGANVLTF.